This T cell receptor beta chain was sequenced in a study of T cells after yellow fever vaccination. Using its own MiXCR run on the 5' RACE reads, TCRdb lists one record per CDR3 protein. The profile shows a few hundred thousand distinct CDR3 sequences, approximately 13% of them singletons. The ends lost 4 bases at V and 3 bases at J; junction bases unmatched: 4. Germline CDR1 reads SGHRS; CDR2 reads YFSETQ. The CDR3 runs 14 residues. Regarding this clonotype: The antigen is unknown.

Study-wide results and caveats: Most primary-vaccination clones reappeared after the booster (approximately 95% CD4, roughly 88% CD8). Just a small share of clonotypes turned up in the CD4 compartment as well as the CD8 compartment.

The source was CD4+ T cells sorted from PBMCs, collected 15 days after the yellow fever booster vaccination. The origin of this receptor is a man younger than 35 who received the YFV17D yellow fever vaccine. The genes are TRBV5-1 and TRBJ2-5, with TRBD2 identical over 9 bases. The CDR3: CASSVSSGEETQYF. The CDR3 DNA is TGCGCCAGCAGCGTCTCTAGCGGGGAAGAGACCCAGTACTTC.